The 20 T cell receptor beta chains listed next were all sequenced from one sample in a study of T-cell reconstitution after alpha-beta-depleted transplantation in children (TCRdb year 2016). The method was PCR. The sequencer was an Illumina HiSeq 2500. To normalize quantification of the TCRbeta repertoire, the TCR libraries were built with molecular barcoding that relied on unique molecular identifiers. The public reads were reprocessed in TCRdb via fastp at Q25 and MiXCR, keeping in-frame beta chains. Rows matching on CDR3 protein sequence are summarized as one entry with the most common DNA and genes. The sample yields 400,000 to 450,000 distinct CDR3 sequences; around 46% were counted once. The ten largest clonotypes hold approximately 30% of the sample. The intended sense of this specimen's treatment or condition label: allogeneic hematopoietic cell transplantation with graft depleted of TCRalphabeta T cells and CD19 B cells.

The sample was PBMCs, taken before TCRalphabeta/CD19-depleted stem cell transplant. These TCRs come from a girl aged 2-10 years with aplastic anemia, due to receive a stem cell transplant.

The V call is TRBV6-1, the J call TRBJ1-6; D is ambiguous. Trimming shortened V by 4 bases and J by 5 bases, and 9 bases separated the two germline ends. The CDR3 sequence is 14 residues long. Germline V gene lookup returns CDR1 MNHNS and CDR2 SASEGT. The DNA for the CDR3 is TGTGCCAGCAGTGCCGTCCGGGATAATTCACCCCTCCACTTT. This translates into CASSAVRDNSPLHF.

V and J are TRBV3-1 and TRBJ2-7; TRBD1 agrees at 8 bases. The V and J ends lost 4 bases and 3 bases, in that order; junction bases with no gene match: 8. The CDR3 is made up of 15 amino acids. Germline lookup yields CDR1 LGHDT and CDR2 YNNKEL (reference sequence). The CDR3, as DNA: TGTGCCAGCAGCCTGCGCGAGACAGGGGTCTACGAGCAGTACTTC. Protein product: CASSLRETGVYEQYF.

The chain employs TRBV20-1 and TRBJ2-7, with 9 bases matching TRBD2. The CDR3 is 14 residues long. Trimming cost V 5 bases and J 5 bases; bases outside gene matches: 10. CDR1 is DFQATT and CDR2 is SNEGSKA in the germline V gene (reference sequence). CDR3 loop: CSAAIAGESHEQYF. CDR3 coding DNA: TGCAGTGCTGCCATAGCGGGAGAGTCCCACGAGCAGTACTTC.

This clonotype has ten or more counts. The chain combines TRBV20-1 with TRBJ1-6, with TRBD1 identical over 7 bases. The CDR3 covers 13 residues. In germline, CDR1 is DFQATT, CDR2 SNEGSKA (reference sequence). The trim removed 6 bases at V and 9 bases at J, leaving 8 bases unmatched. CDR3: CSARSRGSSPLHF. DNA for the CDR3: TGCAGTGCCAGATCCAGGGGGAGTTCACCCCTCCACTTT.

The rearrangement joins TRBV5-1 to TRBJ2-5, with a possible D match to TRBD2 (5 bases). Germline CDR1 reads SGHRS; CDR2 reads YFSETQ. V was cut by 5 bases and J by 0 bases, with 14 bases left in between. This CDR3 spans 15 amino acids. The CDR3 here is CASRRAPRDQETQYF. CDR3 nucleotide sequence: TGCGCCAGCAGACGGGCCCCGAGGGACCAAGAGACCCAGTACTTC.

V gene TRBV29-1 combines with J gene TRBJ2-1; D unresolved. Germline CDR1 is SQVTM and CDR2 is ANQGSEA. The CDR3 covers 11 residues. V lost 4 bases, J lost 4 bases, and 5 bases lay in between. The CDR3 loop is CSVGDYNEQFF. The CDR3 DNA is TGCAGCGTTGGGGATTACAATGAGCAGTTCTTC.

This chain connects TRBV5-6 to TRBJ1-2, with D perhaps TRBD1 (5 bases). V lost 0 bases and J lost 4, with 16 bases in between. The CDR3 sequence is 16 residues long. CDR1 and CDR2 from the germline V gene are SGHDT and YYEEEE. CDR3 loop: CASSLDGAGIGYGYTF. The CDR3 nucleotides are TGTGCCAGCAGCTTGGACGGGGCGGGTATCGGCTATGGCTACACCTTC.

V and J are TRBV20-1 and TRBJ2-7; D might be TRBD2 (5 bases). With 3 bases removed from V and 0 bases from J, the gap between germline ends came to 12 bases. The CDR3 is 14 amino acids. The V gene's germline CDR1 is DFQATT and CDR2 SNEGSKA (reference sequence). The CDR3 DNA reads as TGCAGTGCTAGTCCGGCTGGAGGCTCCTACGAGCAGTACTTC. Its protein is CSASPAGGSYEQYF.

This clonotype was counted between two and nine times. The genes are TRBV10-2 and TRBJ2-5, with D maybe TRBD2 (5 bases). The CDR3 spans 15 residues. V lost 5 bases to trimming and J lost 1 base, with 14 bases between them. The germline V gene has CDR1 WSHSY and CDR2 SAAADI. Written as DNA, the CDR3 is TGCGCCAGCAGTCCCGGGGAGCGCCTCCAAGAGACCCAGTACTTC. This translates into CASSPGERLQETQYF.

This clonotype was picked up many times. The V call is TRBV29-1, the J call TRBJ2-2, with TRBD1 matching over 7 bases. The CDR3 contains 14 residues. V was clipped by 4 bases and J by 5 bases; unmatched bases: 7. CDR1 is SQVTM, CDR2 ANQGSEA, per germline. The CDR3: CSVARDSETGELFF. In nucleotides, the CDR3 is TGCAGCGTTGCGAGGGACAGTGAGACCGGGGAGCTGTTTTTT.

This clonotype was found many times. V gene TRBV4-3 combines with J gene TRBJ1-3; unclear D gene. V was cut by 4 bases and J by 0 bases, with 10 bases left in between. This CDR3 has 15 amino acids. Looked up from germline, CDR1 is LGHNA and CDR2 is YSLEER. This chain's CDR3 is CASSREGNSGNTIYF. CDR3 nucleotides: TGCGCCAGCAGCCGTGAGGGTAACTCTGGAAACACCATATATTTT.

This sequence joins TRBV20-1 and TRBJ2-1; 9 nucleotides agree with TRBD2. Trimming cost V 3 bases and J 0 bases; bases outside gene matches: 18. The CDR3 is 20 residues long. Per germline, CDR1 DFQATT and CDR2 SNEGSKA (reference sequence). CDR3 protein: CSARQKGGTSRWSSYNEQFF. The CDR3 DNA reads as TGCAGTGCTAGGCAGAAAGGGGGGACTAGCAGGTGGAGCTCCTACAATGAGCAGTTCTTC.

This chain joins TRBV7-8 and TRBJ2-5, with unresolved D. Germline V gene data show CDR1 as SGHVS and CDR2 as FQNEAQ. This CDR3 spans 13 amino acids. Trimming took 1 base from V and 6 from J, leaving 9 bases between them. The CDR3 DNA follows: TGTGCCAGCAGCTTAGAAGGAAGCCAGACCCAGTACTTC. It codes for CASSLEGSQTQYF.

The V gene is TRBV7-9, the J gene TRBJ2-1; perhaps TRBD2 as D (6 bases). CDR1 is SEHNR, CDR2 FQNEAQ, per germline (reference sequence). This CDR3 has 15 residues. V shed 1 base and J shed 2 bases, with 9 bases lying between them. CDR3 region: CASSLGGTPYNEQFF. The CDR3 coding sequence is TGTGCCAGCAGCTTAGGGGGGACTCCCTACAATGAGCAGTTCTTC.

This sequence joins TRBV4-1 and TRBJ1-4; D gene unclear. Germline-derived CDR1 and CDR2 are MGHRA and YSYEKL. The CDR3 is 16 amino acids. Between the trimmed V and J ends, which lost 4 bases and 6 bases, there was a span of 18 bases. Written as DNA, the CDR3 is TGCGCCAGCAGCCGAGTACACGGGCTTCGCGATGAAAAACTGTTTTTT. Amino acid sequence: CASSRVHGLRDEKLFF.

In its sample, this clonotype was seen many times. The V and J genes are TRBV12-3 or TRBV12-4 and TRBJ2-5; no firm D call. The germline V and J ends were trimmed by 4 bases and 4 bases, with 4 bases remaining between them. The CDR3 is 11 amino acids. The CDR3 DNA sequence: TGTGCCAGCAGTTCCTCAGAGACCCAGTACTTC. Its translation is CASSSSETQYF.

This clonotype has only a few counts. J is TRBJ2-5 and V is TRBV7-6; unclear D gene. The CDR3 is 14 residues long. V was shortened by 1 base and J by 5 bases, with 11 bases between the two germline ends. Germline CDR1 and CDR2: SGHVS and FNYEAQ. In DNA form, the CDR3 reads TGTGCCAGCAGCTTAGTGTCTCTAGGGGAGACCCAGTACTTC. This sequence encodes CASSLVSLGETQYF.

Written as DNA, the CDR3 is TGCAGTGCGAGGAACCTATTTGGCGAGACCCAGTACTTC. Translating gives CSARNLFGETQYF. The V and J genes are TRBV20-1 and TRBJ2-5; unclear D gene. Trimming stripped 6 bases from V and 5 bases from J, with 16 bases between. The CDR3 is 13 residues long. Germline V lookup: CDR1 DFQATT, CDR2 SNEGSKA (reference sequence).

There are many counts of this clonotype. The rearrangement uses TRBV3-1 and TRBJ2-3; 9 bases align to TRBD1. The CDR3 loop spans 17 amino acids. The germline V gene has CDR1 LGHDT and CDR2 YNNKEL (reference sequence). The V and J ends lost 4 bases and 1 base, in that order; junction bases with no gene match: 9. The CDR3 DNA reads as TGTGCCAGCAGCCGAAGGTTCCGGGACAGGGGCACAGATACGCAGTATTTT. Encoded protein: CASSRRFRDRGTDTQYF.

The chain couples TRBV27 to TRBJ2-2, with D hard to call. The CDR3 contains 15 residues. V lost 8 bases and J lost 0, with 13 bases in between. Germline lookup yields CDR1 MNHEY and CDR2 SMNVEV (reference sequence). CDR3 nucleotides: TGTGCCAGCCGCGAAGACCTCGCGAACACCGGGGAGCTGTTTTTT. Amino acid sequence: CASREDLANTGELFF.